Each of the 5 T cell receptor beta chains below was sequenced from the same sample in a study of shared T cell receptors in the human thymus. The method was immunoSEQ multiplex PCR; TCRdb's version includes in-frame clones alone and lacks a portion of them. Here the sample spans about 500,000 clones, around three quarters being singletons. These sequences were also reported in another study, on human thymus T cells.

Sequencing input: thymocytes. The receptors stem from a boy younger than two with a congenital heart defect.

This clone was seen only a few times. The chain is built from TRBV7-9 and TRBJ2-7; D is perhaps TRBD1 (6 bases). The V end lost 3 bases, the J end lost 3 bases, and 12 bases lay between the germline ends. Germline assignment: CDR1 SEHNR and CDR2 FQNEAQ (reference sequence). CDR3 length: 14 amino acids. The CDR3 spells CASSLGTWDYEQYF. The DNA for the CDR3 is TGTGCCAGCAGCTTGGGGACATGGGACTACGAGCAGTACTTC.

This chain links TRBV28 with TRBJ2-1, with 8 bases that match TRBD2. CDR3 length: 19 residues. V dropped 2 bases and J dropped 2; count of bases not matched to a gene: 14. CDR1 MDHEN and CDR2 SYDVKM come from the germline V gene. DNA for the CDR3: TGTGCCAGCAGTTTAAACGCTAGCGGGCTACCCGTTCCCTACAATGAGCAGTTCTTC. It is translated as CASSLNASGLPVPYNEQFF.

The chain is built from TRBV27 and TRBJ1-4; 10 bases agree with TRBD1. Germline V gene data show CDR1 as MNHEY and CDR2 as SMNVEV (reference sequence). J lost 6 bases, V lost 5 bases, and 6 bases had no gene match. This CDR3 contains 15 residues. CDR3 bases: TGTGCCAGCAGTCCGGGGACAGGGGTGGATGAAAAACTGTTTTTT. Amino acids: CASSPGTGVDEKLFF.

The rearrangement joins TRBV4-3 to TRBJ2-2, with 9 bases that match TRBD2. Unmatched junction bases numbered 13, after V lost 1 base and J lost 4 bases. Germline assignment: CDR1 LGHNA and CDR2 YSLEER. The CDR3 is 19 residues long. CDR3 in amino acids: CASSQAPWASGTGTGELFF. The DNA for the CDR3 is TGCGCCAGCAGCCAAGCCCCCTGGGCTAGCGGGACGGGCACCGGGGAGCTGTTTTTT.

The chain links TRBV7-8 to TRBJ2-3; D remains unclear. Trimming removed 0 bases from V and 6 bases from J, with 4 bases in between. Germline V CDR1 and CDR2: SGHVS, FQNEAQ. CDR3 size: 12 residues. Here the CDR3 DNA reads TGTGCCAGCAGCTTAGCGAGGGATACGCAGTATTTT. Its translation: CASSLARDTQYF.